This T cell receptor (beta chain) was found in a study of T-cell memory formation after mild COVID-19. Study-wide points: Largely, contracting CD4+ clones fell within CM and EM, and contracting CD8+ clones within EMRA. Certain responding clones were present in pre-infection memory, suggesting participation of cross-reactive memory.

The germline gives CDR1 DFQATT, CDR2 SNEGSKA (reference sequence). The CDR3 is 16 amino acids. The V and J ends lost 5 bases and 2 bases, in that order; junction bases with no gene match: 13. This clonotype has just a few counts. Its antigen is unidentified. One entry per CDR3 protein results from TCRdb running MiXCR on the 5' RACE reads. The sample shows 350,000 or so distinct CDR3 sequences, more than 20% of them seen only once. This receptor was identified in a man aged 18 to 35 who had mild COVID-19 (a few samples of this study predate the infection). Cell type and time point are not known. V usage is TRBV20-1 and J usage is TRBJ2-3, with 7 positions matching TRBD1. Sequenced material: PBMCs or a T cell subset sorted from them (not recorded which). In nucleotides, the CDR3 is TGCAGTGCTGGCCGTGCCAGGGGGTCCCCCACAGATACGCAGTATTTT. Translation: CSAGRARGSPTDTQYF.